What follows are 27 T cell receptor beta chains derived from one specimen sequenced in a study of cytomegalovirus exposure and HLA in healthy donors. Using immunoSEQ multiplex PCR, the repertoire was profiled, and TCRdb retains in-frame clones only, with some absent. This repertoire shows tens of thousands of clones, 85% to 95% found once; its top ten account for about 4.3%. The sequenced material came from PBMCs. All receptors come from a man between 18 and 29 years old in good health and CMV-seropositive.

The gene calls are TRBV6-1 and TRBJ2-3; 9 bases fit TRBD2. CDR3 size: 15 residues. Germline-derived CDR1 and CDR2 are MNHNS and SASEGT. The V segment lost 4 bases and the J segment 5 bases; nucleotides outside the gene matches: 7. The CDR3 bases are TGTGCCAGCAGTGGTAGGCTAGCGGGAAAAGATACGCAGTATTTT. As protein: CASSGRLAGKDTQYF.

The chain employs TRBV18 and TRBJ2-7; D might be TRBD1 (6 bases). The CDR3 length is 13 residues. V was cut by 3 bases and J by 6 bases, with 12 bases left in between. Per the germline V gene, CDR1 is KGHSH and CDR2 is LQKENI. The CDR3 nucleotides are TGTGCCAGCTCACCTTCAACAGGGAGCGAGCAGTACTTC. Protein product: CASSPSTGSEQYF.

This chain connects TRBV11-2 to TRBJ2-7; the match to TRBD2 covers 11 bases. The germline V gene encodes CDR1 SGHAT and CDR2 FQNNGV. The CDR3 consists of 15 residues. The ends lost 5 bases at V and 4 bases at J; junction bases unmatched: 7. Here the CDR3 DNA reads TGTGCCAGCAGCCAACTAGCGGGAGTCGGGTACGAGCAGTACTTC. It encodes CASSQLAGVGYEQYF.

In nucleotides, the CDR3 is TGTGCCAGCAGCTGGCCGAACACTGAAGCTTTCTTT. Translation gives CASSWPNTEAFF. V usage is TRBV7-9 and J usage is TRBJ1-1; D is ambiguous. The CDR3 is 12 amino acids. Germline values: CDR1 SEHNR, CDR2 FQNEAQ (reference sequence). Between the trimmed V and J ends, which lost 4 bases and 1 base, there was a span of 4 bases.

The chain links TRBV30 to TRBJ2-5; possible D gene TRBD1, 6 bases. The CDR3 covers 14 residues. The germline CDR1 and CDR2 sequences are GTSNPN and SVGIG (reference sequence). V was trimmed by 1 base and J by 5 bases, leaving 14 bases between them. This chain's CDR3 is CAWSAGVVGETQYF. CDR3 DNA: TGTGCCTGGAGTGCAGGGGTTGTAGGCGAGACCCAGTACTTC.

V is TRBV7-2 and J is TRBJ1-2; D might be TRBD1 (5 bases). The CDR3 runs 15 residues. Trimming took off 1 base at V and 4 bases at J, with 13 bases between the two ends. Germline-derived CDR1 and CDR2 are SGHTA and FQGNSA. As DNA, the CDR3 is TGTGCCAGCAGCTTAGATCGCCCAGGGCTCTATGGCTACACCTTC. The encoded protein is CASSLDRPGLYGYTF.

V is TRBV5-6 and J is TRBJ2-3; D is perhaps TRBD1 (6 bases). Germline assignment: CDR1 SGHDT and CDR2 YYEEEE. This CDR3 has 17 residues. V lost 1 base and J lost 1, with 16 bases in between. DNA of the CDR3: TGTGCCAGCAGCTTGACCGCGTGGGCAGGGGGCACAGATACGCAGTATTTT. Amino acid sequence: CASSLTAWAGGTDTQYF.

The chain joins TRBV6-6 to TRBJ1-4; TRBD1 agrees at 7 bases. V was clipped by 6 bases and J by 8 bases; unmatched bases: 6. The CDR3 spans 13 residues. The germline V gene encodes CDR1 MNHNY and CDR2 SVGAGI (reference sequence). The CDR3 spells CASRDRVNEKLFF. The DNA for the CDR3 is TGTGCCAGCAGAGACAGGGTGAACGAAAAACTGTTTTTT.

The V gene is TRBV14, the J gene TRBJ2-7, with 8 bases that match TRBD1. CDR3 length equals 16 residues. Per the germline V gene, CDR1 is SGHDN and CDR2 is FVKESK. Trimming cost V 0 bases and J 1 base; bases outside gene matches: 5. The CDR3 DNA sequence: TGTGCCAGCAGCCAAGATCAGGGACAGGAATCCTACGAGCAGTACTTC. Translating gives CASSQDQGQESYEQYF.

The gene calls are TRBV7-6 and TRBJ2-6; the match to TRBD1 covers 8 bases. The ends lost 3 bases at V and 2 bases at J; junction bases unmatched: 3. CDR3 length: 16 amino acids. Germline loops: CDR1 SGHVS, CDR2 FNYEAQ. The CDR3 bases are TGTGCCAGCAGCTTCGACAGGGGTCCTGGGGCCAACGTCCTGACTTTC. Its protein is CASSFDRGPGANVLTF.

This clone was seen a handful of times. This rearrangement joins TRBV11-1 to TRBJ1-2; 8 nucleotides align to TRBD1. There are 15 residues in the CDR3. Germline V gene lookup returns CDR1 SGHAT and CDR2 FQDESV (reference sequence). Losses at the gene ends were 7 bases for V and 3 bases for J; bases not matched to a gene: 10. The CDR3, as DNA: TGTGCCAGCACACCCAAGGACAGGGCTGACTATGGCTACACCTTC. Encoded protein: CASTPKDRADYGYTF.

V gene TRBV7-6 combines with J gene TRBJ2-5; 7 bases match TRBD1. This CDR3 comprises 14 residues. J was trimmed by 4 bases and V by 1 base; bases with no gene match: 3. Looked up from germline, CDR1 is SGHVS and CDR2 is FNYEAQ. In nucleotides, the CDR3 is TGTGCCAGCAGCTTAGTAGCAGGGGGAGAGACCCAGTACTTC. Amino acid sequence: CASSLVAGGETQYF.

The V call is TRBV7-9, the J call TRBJ1-4; D not certain. CDR1 and CDR2 from the germline V gene are SEHNR and FQNEAQ (reference sequence). This CDR3 comprises 14 residues. The V end lost 1 base, the J end lost 4 bases, and 7 bases lay between the germline ends. The CDR3 is CASSLDSDNEKLFF. CDR3 bases: TGTGCCAGCAGCTTAGACAGTGATAATGAAAAACTGTTTTTT.

V and J are TRBV19 and TRBJ1-5; weak D call: TRBD1 (5 bases). V lost 1 base and J 2 bases, leaving 9 bases between the germline ends. This CDR3 has 15 residues. From germline, CDR1 is LNHDA and CDR2 SQIVND (reference sequence). CDR3 coding DNA: TGTGCCAGTAGTATAGGGACATCGGGCAATCAGCCCCAGCATTTT. Translating it yields CASSIGTSGNQPQHF.

The gene calls are TRBV15 and TRBJ2-2; D is unclear. The CDR3 has 15 amino acids. CDR1 LNHNV and CDR2 YYDKDF come from the germline V gene (reference sequence). Trimming took off 0 bases at V and 7 bases at J, with 12 bases between the two ends. The DNA of the CDR3 is TGTGCCACCAGCAGAGATACCGGTGATAGCGGGGAGCTGTTTTTT. Its protein is CATSRDTGDSGELFF. The full variable domain, rest sourced from reference TRBV15 and TRBJ2-2, is DAMVIQNPRYQVTQFGKPVTLSCSQTLNHNVMYWYQQKSSQAPKLLFHYYDKDFNNEADTPDNFQSRRPNTSFCFLDIRSPGLGDTAMYLCATSRDTGDSGELFFGEGSRLTVL.

This chain connects TRBV28 to TRBJ1-5; D gene unclear. CDR1 is MDHEN and CDR2 is SYDVKM in the germline V gene. V was trimmed by 3 bases and J by 4 bases, leaving 7 bases between them. The CDR3 runs to 13 residues. The CDR3 nucleotides read TGTGCCAGCAGTTTGGTACAGAATCAGCCCCAGCATTTT. Translating it yields CASSLVQNQPQHF.

This rearrangement joins TRBV6-5 to TRBJ1-1; D gene uncertain. Trimming took 5 bases from V and 1 from J, leaving 11 bases between them. There are 14 residues in the CDR3. Germline V gene sequence: CDR1 MNHEY, CDR2 SVGAGI. The CDR3 DNA follows: TGTGCCAGCAGTACCCTGGGAGGGAACACTGAAGCTTTCTTT. Protein: CASSTLGGNTEAFF.

J is TRBJ1-1 and V is TRBV19, with 7 bases identical to TRBD1. The germline gives CDR1 LNHDA, CDR2 SQIVND (reference sequence). V lost 5 bases and J lost 3; bases outside the gene matches: 6. There are 14 residues in the CDR3. The CDR3 DNA sequence: TGTGCCAGTAGTTCTCTACAGGGGTACACTGAAGCTTTCTTT. This sequence encodes CASSSLQGYTEAFF.

Comment on this clone: Other DNA sequences of this sample code for an identical CDR3. The chain has TRBV4-2 and TRBJ2-1; TRBD1 might be the D (6 bases). The CDR3 extends over 16 amino acids. Germline V CDR1 and CDR2: LGHNA, YNFKEQ. The V and J ends lost 0 bases and 4 bases respectively, with 13 bases between them. CDR3 sequence: CASSQEAQGGYNEQFF. CDR3 DNA sequence: TGTGCCAGCAGCCAAGAGGCACAGGGCGGATACAATGAGCAGTTCTTC.

The rearrangement uses TRBV7-9 and TRBJ1-1; D might be TRBD1 (5 bases). V gave up 10 bases and J gave up 0 bases, with 24 bases separating them. This CDR3 region has 17 residues. Germline V gives CDR1 SEHNR, CDR2 FQNEAQ (reference sequence). Here the CDR3 DNA reads TGTGCCATCCCCTTATTTTCGGCAGGGACTATGAACACTGAAGCTTTCTTT. The encoded protein is CAIPLFSAGTMNTEAFF.

CDR3 sequence: CASSQGQGGNEKLFF. The CDR3 nucleotides are TGCGCCAGCAGCCAAGGCCAAGGGGGTAATGAAAAACTGTTTTTT. This sequence joins TRBV4-3 and TRBJ1-4; tentatively, D is TRBD1 (6 bases). Germline V gene data show CDR1 as LGHNA and CDR2 as YSLEER. This CDR3 is 15 amino acids long. V shed 1 base and J shed 4 bases, with 10 bases lying between them.

This clone occurred once. This chain joins TRBV7-2 and TRBJ2-7; 7 bases fit TRBD1. Germline V CDR1 and CDR2: SGHTA, FQGNSA. The CDR3 spans 15 residues. The V gene end was trimmed by 2 bases and the J gene end by 3 bases; junction bases not matched to a gene: 7. The DNA of the CDR3 is TGTGCCAGCAGCTTATGGGGACAGTTCTTCTACGAGCAGTACTTC. Protein: CASSLWGQFFYEQYF.

The chain is built from TRBV30 and TRBJ1-6, with D unresolved. The V gene's germline CDR1 is GTSNPN and CDR2 SVGIG (reference sequence). The CDR3 has 13 amino acids. Trimming cost V 2 bases and J 4 bases, with 6 bases left between them. The CDR3 here is CAWSRQYNSPLHF. The DNA of the CDR3 is TGTGCCTGGAGTCGCCAGTATAATTCACCCCTCCACTTT.

This chain uses TRBV6-5 with TRBJ2-7, with D possibly matching TRBD2 (6 bases). V dropped 2 bases and J dropped 4 bases, with 18 bases sitting between them. Germline-derived CDR1 and CDR2 are MNHEY and SVGAGI. The CDR3 consists of 16 residues. DNA for the CDR3: TGTGCCAGCAGTTACGGGGGGAAGACCAAGAGTTACGAGCAGTACTTC. This codes for CASSYGGKTKSYEQYF.

This clone was counted between two and nine times. The CDR3 sequence: CASSYSGTGDVSEQYF. The CDR3 nucleotides read TGTGCCAGCAGTTACTCAGGGACAGGGGACGTTAGCGAGCAGTACTTC. The V and J genes are TRBV6-6 and TRBJ2-7; 10 bases are shared with TRBD1. J gave up 6 bases and V 0 bases, and 8 bases lay outside the gene matches. CDR3 size: 16 residues. Germline CDR1 reads MNHNY; CDR2 reads SVGAGI (reference sequence).

J is TRBJ1-5 and V is TRBV6-6; D possibly corresponds to TRBD1 (5 bases). The CDR3 is made up of 16 amino acids. Germline CDR1 is MNHNY and CDR2 is SVGAGI (reference sequence). Trimming removed 3 bases from V and 2 bases from J, with 14 bases in between. The CDR3 coding sequence is TGTGCCAGCAGTTATGAAAGGGGCGCCGGCAATCAGCCCCAGCATTTT. It yields the protein CASSYERGAGNQPQHF.

The V call is TRBV6-5, the J call TRBJ2-7; 7 bases are a match to TRBD1. Germline trimming cut 0 bases from V and 2 bases from J; bases unmatched to any gene: 4. This CDR3 spans 15 amino acids. CDR1 and CDR2 from the germline V gene are MNHEY and SVGAGI. CDR3 in DNA: TGTGCCAGCAGTTACTCATCCGGGACAGCCTACGAGCAGTACTTC. Translated, it gives CASSYSSGTAYEQYF.